This T cell receptor (beta chain) was retrieved from a study of blood T cell repertoires in COVID-19. Study at large: From the United States, Italy and Spain came samples of acute and convalescent COVID-19.

Authors' methods: Nucleated cell number was recorded as an estimate derived from reference gene primer amplification. TCRdb's table, derived via immunoSEQ multiplex PCR, lists solely in-frame clones and lacks some. Clone size and the V and J calls come from that table; the DNA yielded D and trimming. Here the sample spans 250,000 to 300,000 clones, about 88% being singletons. The sequencing sample was made of PBMCs or T cells enriched from blood (not recorded which). This TCR came from a man aged 25 to 40 with acute COVID-19.

The chain's CDR3 is CASSLIGGRLDTQYF. The CDR3, as DNA: TGTGCCAGCAGCTTAATCGGGGGGCGTCTAGATACGCAGTATTTT. The chain has TRBV7-3 and TRBJ2-3; a weak D match, TRBD2 (7 bases). CDR3 size: 15 residues. V was cut by 1 base and J by 5 bases, with 13 bases left in between. From germline, CDR1 is SGHTA and CDR2 FQGTGA.